This T cell receptor (beta chain) was sequenced for a study of blood T cells in healthy people across ages (dated by TCRdb to between 2015 and 2017). In the study overall: In model experiments, template switching captured roughly one uniquely barcoded TCR beta cDNA molecule for every two T cells. The study analyzed two additional independent replicas of 1 million unique cDNA reads from the same blood draw for two donors, one aged 18 to 30 and one aged 80 or older. Age-related changes in TCR beta repertoire diversity were measured in the study by deep sequencing normalized with unique cDNA molecular identifiers. Donors were grouped into four age groups: young (average roughly 15 years), middle-aged (39), aged (around 60) and long-lived (about 90). On the study overall, not on this receptor specifically: Because profiling used bulk unsorted PBMCs, naive and antigen-experienced compartments could not be compared conclusively. Estimates of total diversity from one million sequenced T cells were regarded as lower bounds and underestimates. There was a strong correlation between observed TCR beta diversity and the percentage of naive T cells measured by flow cytometry. Because donor CMV infection status was unknown, age-related changes in expanded clonotypes were potentially confounded. As age increased, observed TCR beta diversity per million T cells dropped in a roughly linear way, and a significant reduction was already evident by age around 41. Compared with the aged group, the long-lived group had more naive CD4+ T cells, fewer expanded clones and increased TCR diversity, a pattern suggesting age selection.

Donors were a few dozen systemically healthy Caucasian individuals from Russia aged 6 to 90 years. Around 9.9 milliliters of peripheral blood were collected from each donor into EDTA-treated Vacutainer tubes. Ficoll-Paque density-gradient centrifugation was used to isolate PBMCs, with at least 6 million per sample. Trizol reagent was used to extract total RNA from the PBMCs, yielding at least 6 micrograms per sample. For every donor, an aliquot of PBMCs went through flow cytometry to measure the percentages of naive CD45RAhigh/CD27high T cells. CDR1 and CDR2 were assigned from the germline V gene as SGDLS and YYNGEE. Counted from cysteine to phenylalanine, this CDR3 has 15 amino acids. Only the CDR3 region is kept as DNA, spanning 45 bases read in frame from base 1. Unmatched junction bases come to 10, with V trimmed by 6 bases and J by 4 bases. The method behind the library was 5' RACE. This sample was sequenced with an Illumina HiSeq 2500. A second PCR of about 6 to 11 cycles was run with a J-beta primer mix and a sample-barcoded 5' primer. A unique molecular identifier was introduced onto each TCR beta cDNA molecule by a template-switch 5' adaptor carrying 12 random nucleotides. Each sample yielded at least 2.5 million CDR3-containing paired-end reads. All of the RNA was converted into first-strand cDNA using the Mint cDNA synthesis kit, with a TRBC-specific oligonucleotide serving as the primer. Following uracil-DNA glycosylase treatment, all cDNA underwent a first 18-cycle PCR with the universal primers M1SS and BC2_uni_R. Turning to the authors' computational methods: Normalization of each sample was performed by random selection of 1 million high-quality reads, each carrying a distinct molecular identifier. Instead of being binned into consensus sequences, reads with shared molecular identifiers were discarded. MiTCR, with a Q25 quality threshold and the strictest error-elimination algorithm, was used for CDR3 identification, clonotype clustering and error correction. A nonparametric unseen species model with Euler transformation was used to estimate a lower bound on total TCR beta diversity. TCRdb ran its own pipeline on the public reads, namely fastp trimming at Q25 and MiXCR clone calling, and kept in-frame beta chains. Identical CDR3 protein sequences are pooled into one entry, listed with their most common genes and DNA. In this record, the V and J calls reflect TCRdb's handling and not the investigators' own analysis. Across this sample there are around 1,000,000 distinct CDR3 sequences, with 20% to 25% seen only once. The top ten hold 0.65% to 0.95% of the sample.

In the case of this clonotype: Its antigen is not yet known. Base quality data are lacking; no much larger clone is found one base away.

These data were likewise used in another study, on T cells of mothers and their children. Drawing on the second study: Nine systemically healthy Caucasian individuals served as donors, namely three mothers together with their six children. cDNA synthesis used all of the extracted RNA, with 1.5 ug of RNA in each 15 ul reaction. In the second PCR, sample barcodes and 2-4 random nucleotides were introduced via the M1S primer. More than 9.5 million TCR beta CDR3 reads were obtained from each mother, and about 3 million reads were obtained from each child. In both related and unrelated pairs, thymic selection shapes the output of TCR recombination in a similar way, with inherited differences having only a minor effect. Normalized repertoire overlap was always slightly but never significantly higher in related than unrelated mother-child pairs. No persistent microchimeric T cell clones were detected, at a sensitivity of approximately 100 clones per million clonotypes. To look for features that set related mother-child pairs apart from unrelated individuals, the researchers ran deep NGS to compare the TCR beta repertoires of mothers and children. The mean age was roughly 36 +/- 4 years for the mothers and around 10 +/- 4 years for the children. After adapter ligation with NEBNext reagents, the libraries were sequenced on Illumina HiSeq 2000 with 100+100 nt paired-end reads. To prevent cross-contamination, the mother and child libraries were prepared a month apart and were sequenced in separate runs. For each donor, between 500,000 and 2,000,000 distinct TCR beta clonotypes were identified. Naive TCR beta clonotypes were estimated from low-frequency clonotypes matched to each donor's FACS-determined naive share, without sorting.

The source of this sequence is a girl between 2 and 10 years old in good health. The chain couples TRBV9 to TRBJ2-5, with 9 central nucleotides matching TRBD2. Sequencing used blood. At the DNA level, the sequence is TGTGCCAGCACCGAGAATAGCGGGAGTGGAGAGACCCAGTACTTC. It translates as CASTENSGSGETQYF.